Listed below are T cell receptor beta chains from one sample, sequenced in a study of beta chain features in type 1 diabetes. This table comes from immunoSEQ multiplex PCR, and its TCRdb copy is limited to in-frame clones, with some not included. The repertoire includes about 170,000 clones, 6.5% to 9.5% of them detected once, and about 0.9% sits in the top ten. Input material: central memory CD4+ T cells from blood. These TCRs come from a woman between 40 and 50 years old with type 1 diabetes. Each CDR3 is given with its conserved first and last residue. The D gene is left open where the match is weak. The size of a clone is reported for some rows only, either as once, few or many, or as a class for expanded clones.

v_call	clone_size	d_call	j_call	cdr3_aa	cdr3_nt
TRBV4-1	NA	TRBD1	TRBJ1-2	CASSVTGTSVGYTF	TGCGCCAGCAGCGTGACAGGGACCTCCGTTGGCTACACCTTC
TRBV5-6	NA	TRBD2	TRBJ2-6	CASSLIGLAVSGANVLTF	TGTGCCAGCAGCTTAATCGGACTAGCGGTGTCTGGGGCCAACGTCCTGACTTTC
TRBV5-1	NA	TRBD2	TRBJ2-3	CASSLGLAGRDTQYF	TGCGCCAGCAGCTTGGGTCTAGCGGGAAGAGATACGCAGTATTTT
TRBV6-6	few	TRBD2	TRBJ2-7	CASSSTSGSSYEQYF	TGTGCCAGCAGTTCCACTAGCGGTAGCTCCTACGAGCAGTACTTC
TRBV4-3	NA	NA	TRBJ2-1	CASSPRTVLAFSYNEQFF	TGCGCCAGCAGCCCTAGAACTGTTTTAGCGTTCTCCTACAATGAGCAGTTCTTC
TRBV15	few	NA	TRBJ1-2	CATSREGQGNYGYTF	TGTGCCACCAGCAGAGAGGGCCAGGGTAACTATGGCTACACCTTC
TRBV14	NA	NA	TRBJ2-7	CASSRTRGGEQYF	TGTGCCAGCAGCCGGACCCGGGGAGGAGAGCAGTACTTC
TRBV28	NA	NA	TRBJ2-7	CASSLFGAGAYEQYF	TGTGCCAGCAGTTTATTCGGTGCAGGGGCCTACGAGCAGTACTTC
TRBV6-6	few	NA	TRBJ1-5	CASRTGNQPQHF	TGTGCCAGCAGGACAGGCAATCAGCCCCAGCATTTT
TRBV5-1	NA	NA	TRBJ1-2	CASSLGQGNGYTF	TGCGCCAGCAGCTTGGGGCAGGGAAATGGCTACACCTTC
TRBV6-5	NA	NA	TRBJ2-7	CASSPRAFLYEQYF	TGTGCCAGCAGCCCCCGAGCGTTCCTCTACGAGCAGTACTTC
TRBV7-2	NA	TRBD1	TRBJ1-5	CASSLGGVGQGAVRPQHF	TGTGCCAGCAGCTTGGGGGGGGTTGGGCAGGGGGCGGTGAGGCCCCAGCATTTT
TRBV5-1	few	TRBD1	TRBJ2-1	CASSPRQGAYNEQFF	TGCGCCAGCAGCCCACGACAGGGGGCTTACAATGAGCAGTTCTTC
TRBV9	NA	TRBD1	TRBJ1-2	CASSAGTGGYSVYGYTF	TGTGCCAGCAGCGCCGGGACAGGGGGCTACTCAGTGTATGGCTACACCTTC
TRBV9	NA	NA	TRBJ2-1	CASSVVAGRSDEQFF	TGTGCCAGCAGCGTAGTTGCCGGGAGAAGCGATGAGCAGTTCTTC
TRBV11-2	few	TRBD2	TRBJ2-7	CASSFDRGGKNEQYF	TGTGCCAGCAGCTTCGATCGGGGGGGGAAAAACGAGCAGTACTTC
TRBV7-9	many	TRBD1	TRBJ2-7	CASSLASGQREQYF	TGTGCCAGCAGCTTAGCCTCGGGACAGCGCGAGCAGTACTTC
TRBV5-1	few	NA	TRBJ2-2	CASSLRSAEGHTGELFF	TGCGCCAGCAGCTTGAGGAGCGCGGAGGGCCACACCGGGGAGCTGTTTTTT
TRBV7-2	NA	NA	TRBJ2-1	CASSLPPLAEQFF	TGTGCCAGCAGCCTTCCCCCTCTAGCGGAGCAGTTCTTC
TRBV30	many	NA	TRBJ2-5	CAWSVLTSETQYF	TGTGCCTGGAGTGTTTTGACTAGTGAGACCCAGTACTTC
TRBV4-3	few	NA	TRBJ2-1	CASSPGQSSYNEQFF	TGCGCCAGCAGTCCTGGACAGAGCTCCTACAATGAGCAGTTCTTC
TRBV5-1	once	TRBD1	TRBJ2-1	CASSRSTGFDEQFF	TGCGCCAGCAGCCGGTCGACAGGGTTCGATGAGCAGTTCTTC
TRBV27	NA	NA	TRBJ2-4	CASSFGLPPLNIQYF	TGTGCCAGCAGTTTCGGACTGCCGCCCCTAAACATTCAGTACTTC
TRBV7-9	few	NA	TRBJ1-2	CASSLEIGAYGYTF	TGTGCCAGCAGCTTAGAAATAGGAGCCTATGGCTACACCTTC
TRBV29-1	NA	NA	TRBJ1-3	CSVLRTEGNTIYF	TGCAGCGTTCTCAGGACAGAAGGAAACACCATATATTTT
TRBV5-6	few	TRBD2	TRBJ2-1	CASSGLGTSGSGEQFF	TGTGCCAGCAGCGGGCTCGGGACTAGCGGGAGTGGTGAGCAGTTCTTC
TRBV28	few	NA	TRBJ1-2	CASRSGGALYGYTF	TGTGCCAGCAGATCGGGGGGGGCGCTTTATGGCTACACCTTC
TRBV5-1	NA	TRBD1	TRBJ1-6	CASFSQGAGSPLHF	TGCGCCAGCTTCTCCCAGGGGGCTGGTTCACCCCTCCACTTT
TRBV7-9	few	TRBD2	TRBJ2-3	CASQASGSTDTQYF	TGTGCCAGTCAAGCTAGCGGGAGCACAGATACGCAGTATTTT
TRBV7-9	few	TRBD1	TRBJ2-7	CASSFGTAYEQYF	TGTGCCAGCAGCTTCGGGACAGCCTACGAGCAGTACTTC
TRBV5-4	NA	NA	TRBJ2-5	CASSLVGPGEETQYF	TGTGCCAGCAGCTTGGTCGGGCCAGGGGAGGAGACCCAGTACTTC
TRBV29-1	few	NA	TRBJ1-3	CSVEQGYGNTIYF	TGCAGCGTTGAACAGGGATACGGAAACACCATATATTTT
TRBV25-1	NA	NA	TRBJ1-2	CASSPQLRDSYTF	TGTGCCAGCAGCCCCCAACTCCGGGATAGCTACACCTTC
TRBV6-5	few	NA	TRBJ1-5	CASSLHRDGQPQHF	TGTGCCAGCAGCCTTCACAGGGATGGACAGCCCCAGCATTTT
TRBV29-1	NA	TRBD1	TRBJ1-5	CSVRTGVNQPQHF	TGCAGCGTTCGGACAGGGGTGAATCAGCCCCAGCATTTT
TRBV14	NA	NA	TRBJ2-7	CASSHGQIDGQYF	TGTGCCAGCAGCCACGGACAGATCGACGGGCAGTACTTC
TRBV5-6	NA	TRBD1	TRBJ2-3	CASSFGQGTDTQYF	TGTGCCAGCAGCTTTGGACAGGGCACAGATACGCAGTATTTT